This TCR beta chain was identified in a study of control samples from healthy donors and cancer patients (dated by TCRdb to 2019 to 2021). From the cysteine through the phenylalanine, the CDR3 covers 15 amino acids. The CDR3 DNA has 45 bases and is translated from base 1. From the germline V gene, CDR1 is KGHSH and CDR2 is LQKENI. V ends up 8 bases short and J 5 bases short, with an unmatched junction base count of 7. To note about this clone: What this receptor recognizes is not known. The sample holds no much larger clone one base away, and base qualities are not on file.

Library preparation used the immunoSEQ multiplex PCR assay. Imported from immuneACCESS, the table was reduced by TCRdb to in-frame sequences with V and J called. These copies leave out some clones; in studies compared against another copy, an unresolved V gene accounts for under half, and the cause of the remainder is not known. This sample lists 200,000 to 250,000 clones; about 93% were detected once. The ten top clones hold around 1.5% of the sample. The clonotype was recovered from a man aged 50-60 years in good health. The rearranged chain carries TRBV18 and TRBJ2-1, and TRBD2 matches 12 of the central bases. Source material: blood. The sequenced DNA is TGTGCCAGCGACACCAGACTAGCGGGGGACAATGAGCAGTTCTTC. It is translated as CASDTRLAGDNEQFF.